The 9 T cell receptor beta chains in this list originate from one sample, sequenced in a study of blood T cell repertoires in COVID-19. Produced via immunoSEQ multiplex PCR; TCRdb's table is partial and in-frame only. The sample has 450,000 to 500,000 clones; 87% are singletons. The sample comprised PBMCs or T cells enriched from blood (not recorded which). These receptors were obtained from a woman aged 18 to 35 who had recovered from COVID-19.

This chain links TRBV29-1 with TRBJ1-1; TRBD1 is a possible D gene (5 bases). Germline V lookup: CDR1 SQVTM, CDR2 ANQGSEA. V was clipped by 7 bases and J by 6 bases, with 15 bases between them. The CDR3 is made up of 12 amino acids. The CDR3, as DNA: TGCAGCGCCGGTTGGGAACAGGCTGAAGCTTTCTTT. It specifies CSAGWEQAEAFF.

The chain couples TRBV2 to TRBJ1-2; D is possibly TRBD1 (6 bases). V was shortened by 2 bases and J by 6 bases, with 16 bases between the two germline ends. The CDR3 has 15 amino acids. Looked up from germline, CDR1 is SNHLY and CDR2 is FYNNEI. CDR3 sequence (DNA): TGTGCCAGCAGTGAAACAGGGCTTGTCGTGAATGGCTACACCTTC. Translation: CASSETGLVVNGYTF. Using reference TRBV2 and TRBJ1-2 for the parts outside the CDR3, the full variable domain is EPEVTQTPSHQVTQMGQEVILRCVPISNHLYFYWYRQILGQKVEFLVSFYNNEISEKSEIFDDQFSVERPDGSNFTLKIRSTKLEDSAMYFCASSETGLVVNGYTFGSGTRLTVV.

V usage is TRBV5-1 and J usage is TRBJ2-3; D is unclear. This CDR3 comprises 12 residues. Trimming removed 4 bases at V and 6 bases at J, with 9 bases between. Per the germline V gene, CDR1 is SGHRS and CDR2 is YFSETQ. The CDR3 region has the DNA TGCGCCAGCAGCGCGCACGGGGATACGCAGTATTTT. It translates to CASSAHGDTQYF.

The genes are TRBV6-5 and TRBJ2-3, with D perhaps matching TRBD2 (6 bases). Germline V gene lookup returns CDR1 MNHEY and CDR2 SVGAGI. The CDR3 covers 14 residues. The V end was cut by 7 bases, the J end by 6 bases, with 17 bases between. The CDR3 is CASTDLLAADTQYF. CDR3 nucleotides: TGTGCCAGCACCGACCTACTAGCAGCCGATACGCAGTATTTT.

This chain joins TRBV9 and TRBJ2-7; TRBD1 aligns across 11 bases. Losses at the gene ends were 4 bases for V and 1 base for J; bases not matched to a gene: 4. Germline V gene lookup returns CDR1 SGDLS and CDR2 YYNGEE. The CDR3 length is 15 residues. The CDR3 nucleotides read TGTGCCAGCAGCCCCGGGACAGGGGGATCCTACGAGCAGTACTTC. Translating it yields CASSPGTGGSYEQYF.

The chain joins TRBV6-5 to TRBJ2-2; D is unclear. The germline V gene has CDR1 MNHEY and CDR2 SVGAGI. The CDR3 contains 12 residues. V shed 8 bases and J shed 1 base, with 5 bases lying between them. The CDR3 protein is CASRQNTGELFF. The CDR3 DNA sequence: TGTGCCAGCCGACAGAACACCGGGGAGCTGTTTTTT.

This clone was recorded once. CDR3 nucleotides: TGTGCCAGCAGCCGGAGGACAGGGAACTATGGCTACACCTTC. Its translation is CASSRRTGNYGYTF. The V call is TRBV3-1 (or the pseudogene TRBV3-2), the J call TRBJ1-2; the match to TRBD1 covers 8 bases. Looked up from germline, CDR1 is LGHDT and CDR2 is YNNKEL (reference sequence). CDR3 length: 14 residues. After removal of 4 bases from V and 2 bases from J, the junction contained 3 bases not matched to a gene.

V is TRBV3-1 (or the pseudogene TRBV3-2) and J is TRBJ1-3; unclear D gene. The length of the CDR3 is 12 residues. V was cut by 4 bases and J by 11 bases, with 12 bases left in between. Germline V lookup: CDR1 LGHDT, CDR2 YNNKEL (reference sequence). CDR3 bases: TGTGCCAGCAGCCTCCCCCGGTCGGCCATATATTTT. Encoded protein: CASSLPRSAIYF.

V gene TRBV6-1 combines with J gene TRBJ2-3; no definite D call. The germline V gene has CDR1 MNHNS and CDR2 SASEGT. Trimming removed 3 bases at V and 5 bases at J, with 6 bases between. The CDR3 is 12 residues long. The CDR3 sequence: CASSETGDTQYF. DNA of the CDR3: TGTGCCAGCAGTGAGACGGGAGATACGCAGTATTTT.